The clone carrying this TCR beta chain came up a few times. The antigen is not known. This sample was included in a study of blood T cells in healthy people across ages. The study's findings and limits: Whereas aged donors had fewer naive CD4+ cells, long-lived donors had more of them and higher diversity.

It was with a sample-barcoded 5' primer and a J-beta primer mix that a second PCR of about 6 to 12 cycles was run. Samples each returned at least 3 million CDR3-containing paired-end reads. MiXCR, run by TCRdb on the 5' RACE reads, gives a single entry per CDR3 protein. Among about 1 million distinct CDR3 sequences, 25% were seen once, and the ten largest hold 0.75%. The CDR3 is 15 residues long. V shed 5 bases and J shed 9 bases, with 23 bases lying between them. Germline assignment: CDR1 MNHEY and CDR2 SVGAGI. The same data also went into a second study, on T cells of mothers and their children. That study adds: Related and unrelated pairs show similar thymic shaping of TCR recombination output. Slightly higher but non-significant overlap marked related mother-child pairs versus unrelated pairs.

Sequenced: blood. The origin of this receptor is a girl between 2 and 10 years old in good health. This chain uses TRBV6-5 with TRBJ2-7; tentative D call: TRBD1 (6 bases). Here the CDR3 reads CASSETVVLLGGQYF. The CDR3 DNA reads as TGTGCCAGCAGTGAGACAGTCGTCCTATTAGGGGGGCAGTACTTC.